This TCR beta chain originates from a study of CD8 T cells in ankylosing spondylitis. Study-wide results and caveats: Disease-linked clones bore a CD8+ phenotype, appearing relatively rarely in peripheral blood. A TCR beta motif of 8 or 9 highly homologous variants appeared characteristic of ankylosing spondylitis blood.

This CDR3 has 13 residues. The V end was cut by 6 bases, the J end by 5 bases, with 13 bases between. In germline, CDR1 is DFQATT, CDR2 SNEGSKA (reference sequence). Libraries for TCR beta were made by quantitative 5'-RACE with molecular barcodes. TCRdb recomputed calls from the 5' RACE reads with MiXCR, one row per CDR3 protein. The sample holds 310,000 or so distinct CDR3 sequences; 15% to 25% are singletons and the top ten take roughly 8%. This clonotype showed up many times. Its antigen remains unidentified. The chain links TRBV20-1 to TRBJ2-2, with D hard to call. The origin of this receptor is a male donor with ankylosing spondylitis or in good health (not recorded which). Sequenced sample: blood, either unsorted or a sorted T cell fraction (not recorded which). The CDR3 reads CSAPSRVTGELFF. The CDR3 region has the DNA TGCAGTGCCCCCAGCCGGGTAACCGGGGAGCTGTTTTTT.